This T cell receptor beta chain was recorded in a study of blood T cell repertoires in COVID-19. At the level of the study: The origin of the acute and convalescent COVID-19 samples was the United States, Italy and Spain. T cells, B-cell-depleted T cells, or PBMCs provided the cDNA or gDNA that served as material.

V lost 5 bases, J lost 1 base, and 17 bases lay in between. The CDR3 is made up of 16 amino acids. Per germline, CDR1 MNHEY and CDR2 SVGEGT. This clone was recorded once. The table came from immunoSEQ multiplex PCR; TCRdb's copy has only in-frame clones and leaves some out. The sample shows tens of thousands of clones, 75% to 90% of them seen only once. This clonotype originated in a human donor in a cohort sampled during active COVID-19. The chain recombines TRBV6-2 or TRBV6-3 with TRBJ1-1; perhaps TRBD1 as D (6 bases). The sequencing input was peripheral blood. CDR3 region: CASSLIGTPRNTEAFF. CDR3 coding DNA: TGTGCCAGCAGTCTCATCGGGACACCGCGGAACACTGAAGCTTTCTTT.